One sample yielded the 19 T cell receptor beta chains listed below, sequenced in a study of OX40 agonist ivuxolimab in advanced cancers. Data came from immunoSEQ multiplex PCR; TCRdb stores just in-frame clones and leaves some out. The data show tens of thousands of clones, approximately 87% seen once. The source material was CD4+ or CD8+ T cells sorted from blood, sampled in a trial of the OX40 agonist ivuxolimab. The receptors originated from an adult with an advanced solid tumor such as melanoma, head and neck, liver or kidney cancer.

The chain carries TRBV2 and TRBJ2-3; 8 nucleotides agree with TRBD2. This CDR3 has 15 amino acids. Germline trimming cut 1 base from V and 9 bases from J; bases unmatched to any gene: 9. Germline lookup yields CDR1 SNHLY and CDR2 FYNNEI. CDR3 region: CASSEVGGGPGTQYF. The CDR3 DNA reads as TGTGCCAGCAGTGAAGTGGGCGGGGGGCCCGGGACGCAGTATTTT.

V is TRBV11-1 and J is TRBJ2-3; D is ambiguous. Germline CDR1 reads SGHAT; CDR2 reads FQDESV (reference sequence). V lost 3 bases, J lost 1 base, and 14 bases lay in between. This CDR3 region has 16 residues. In DNA form, the CDR3 reads TGTGCCAGCAGCTTGAAGGACGCCTCCCGCACAGATACGCAGTATTTT. Its translation: CASSLKDASRTDTQYF.

The chain couples TRBV7-2 to TRBJ1-4; TRBD1 matches 7 bases. J lost 7 bases, V lost 4 bases, and 9 bases had no gene match. Germline V gene data show CDR1 as SGHTA and CDR2 as FQGNSA. The CDR3 sequence is 15 residues long. The CDR3 DNA sequence: TGTGCCAGCAGCTCCCGACAGGGATCAGGTGAAAAACTGTTTTTT. Protein product: CASSSRQGSGEKLFF.

The chain carries TRBV19 and TRBJ1-1, with TRBD1 matching over 7 bases. Germline CDR1 and CDR2: LNHDA and SQIVND (reference sequence). Trimming cost V 3 bases and J 2 bases; bases outside gene matches: 6. This CDR3 is built from 15 residues. The CDR3 reads CASSILRGDNTEAFF. The CDR3 DNA is TGTGCCAGTAGTATCCTCAGGGGGGATAACACTGAAGCTTTCTTT. The variable domain in full, with the rest retrieved from reference TRBV19 and TRBJ1-1, is DGGITQSPKYLFRKEGQNVTLSCEQNLNHDAMYWYRQDPGQGLRLIYYSQIVNDFQKGDIAEGYSVSREKKESFPLTVTSAQKNPTAFYLCASSILRGDNTEAFFGQGTRLTVV.

The chain has TRBV11-1 and TRBJ2-4; D is ambiguous. Germline V gene lookup returns CDR1 SGHAT and CDR2 FQDESV (reference sequence). V gave up 5 bases and J gave up 13 bases, with 18 bases separating them. The CDR3 spans 13 residues. The CDR3 sequence is CASSSQVPDEQYF. CDR3 DNA sequence: TGTGCCAGCAGCAGTCAAGTCCCAGACGAACAGTACTTC.

V usage is TRBV28 and J usage is TRBJ1-1; no reliable D call. The CDR3 is made up of 14 amino acids. Germline V gene sequence: CDR1 MDHEN, CDR2 SYDVKM. The V end was cut by 3 bases, the J end by 1 base, with 9 bases between. CDR3 in amino acids: CASSFPSRNTEAFF. In DNA form, the CDR3 reads TGTGCCAGCAGTTTCCCCAGCCGGAACACTGAAGCTTTCTTT.

The J gene is TRBJ2-3, the V gene TRBV11-3; D gene ambiguous. Germline V CDR1 and CDR2: SGHNT, YENEEA. V lost 5 bases, J lost 1 base, and 7 bases lay in between. The CDR3 is made up of 13 amino acids. This CDR3 reads CASSPVGTDTQYF. The CDR3 DNA follows: TGTGCCAGCAGCCCCGTAGGCACAGATACGCAGTATTTT.

This clone appeared a single time. The V gene is TRBV18, the J gene TRBJ1-5; the D is unclear. Trimming shortened V by 6 bases and J by 5 bases, and 11 bases separated the two germline ends. Germline CDR1 reads KGHSH; CDR2 reads LQKENI. The CDR3 covers 13 residues. The CDR3 coding sequence is TGTGCCAGCTCGTCGACGGCGGATCAGCCCCAGCATTTT. Encoded protein: CASSSTADQPQHF. The full variable domain, rest sourced from reference TRBV18 and TRBJ1-5, is NAGVMQNPRHLVRRRGQEARLRCSPMKGHSHVYWYRQLPEEGLKFMVYLQKENIIDESGMPKERFSAEFPKEGPSILRIQQVVRGDSAAYFCASSSTADQPQHFGDGTRLSIL.

This chain connects TRBV28 to TRBJ1-1; no clear D gene. Germline V gene lookup returns CDR1 MDHEN and CDR2 SYDVKM. This CDR3 is 12 amino acids long. The V and J ends lost 6 bases and 6 bases respectively, with 11 bases between them. As DNA, the CDR3 is TGTGCCAGCAGAGCCCCCGTGGCTGAAGCTTTCTTT. Its protein is CASRAPVAEAFF.

The chain uses TRBV28 and TRBJ1-2; D unclear. CDR1 and CDR2 (germline): MDHEN, SYDVKM. V was trimmed by 2 bases and J by 4 bases, leaving 8 bases between them. This CDR3 has 13 residues. CDR3 nucleotides: TGTGCCAGCAGTTTAAATAGGGTCTATGGCTACACCTTC. The encoded protein is CASSLNRVYGYTF.

The chain carries TRBV5-4 and TRBJ2-3; no clear D. The germline V gene has CDR1 SGHNT and CDR2 YYREEE (reference sequence). The CDR3 is 12 amino acids. V was shortened by 5 bases and J by 6 bases, with 10 bases between the two germline ends. CDR3 sequence (DNA): TGTGCCAGCAGGTCAGAAGGGGATACGCAGTATTTT. Translation: CASRSEGDTQYF.

This clone was seen a single time. The CDR3 DNA reads TGTGCCAGCAGTGGGAAATTAGACATTCAGTACTTC. Its protein is CASSGKLDIQYF. This chain uses TRBV6-1 with TRBJ2-4; no definite D call. The germline V gene encodes CDR1 MNHNS and CDR2 SASEGT. V was pared by 4 bases and J by 8 bases, with 9 bases between. This CDR3 has 12 residues.

This clone was detected a few times. This chain links TRBV27 with TRBJ2-2, with TRBD2 matching 7 bases. Trimming removed 4 bases from V and 5 bases from J; junction bases left unmatched: 7. This CDR3 has 15 residues. Germline V gene data show CDR1 as MNHEY and CDR2 as SMNVEV (reference sequence). The CDR3 nucleotides read TGTGCCAGCAGTTCATGGGGGAGGGGTACCGGGGAGCTGTTTTTT. This translates into CASSSWGRGTGELFF.

The rearrangement uses TRBV7-2 and TRBJ2-3, with D possibly matching TRBD1 (6 bases). The CDR3 runs to 18 residues. The V gene lost 3 bases and the J gene lost 4 bases, with 23 bases spanning the gap. The V gene's germline CDR1 is SGHTA and CDR2 FQGNSA. This CDR3 is CASSLPPGQSFRADTQYF. CDR3 DNA sequence: TGTGCCAGCAGCTTGCCACCCGGACAGTCCTTTCGGGCAGATACGCAGTATTTT.

The rearrangement joins TRBV7-9 to TRBJ1-1; D gene unclear. V was pared by 2 bases and J by 5 bases, with 12 bases between. CDR1 and CDR2 from the germline V gene are SEHNR and FQNEAQ (reference sequence). The CDR3 length is 14 residues. For the CDR3, the DNA is TGTGCCAGCAGCTTAAAAGGTGCAGAGACTGAAGCTTTCTTT. It encodes CASSLKGAETEAFF.

The table lists this clone with a count of one. The V gene is TRBV5-8, the J gene TRBJ1-4, with 7 positions matching TRBD1. The CDR3 runs 14 residues. V shed 4 bases and J 6 bases; nucleotides not matched to a gene: 6. The germline CDR1 and CDR2 sequences are SGHTS and YDEGEE. The CDR3, as DNA: TGTGCCAGCAGCACCGGGACAGATCATGAAAAACTGTTTTTT. This translates into CASSTGTDHEKLFF.

The V and J genes are TRBV5-6 and TRBJ2-6, with 9 bases matching TRBD1. There are 17 residues in the CDR3. The trim removed 2 bases at V and 1 base at J, leaving 4 bases unmatched. Per the germline V gene, CDR1 is SGHDT and CDR2 is YYEEEE. The CDR3 DNA reads TGTGCCAGCAGCTTACAGGGGGCTACGTCTGGGGCCAACGTCCTGACTTTC. Residues: CASSLQGATSGANVLTF.

The rearrangement links TRBV9 to TRBJ2-3; D might be TRBD2 (5 bases). The V end was cut by 6 bases, the J end by 2 bases, with 10 bases between. The CDR3 runs 13 residues. Germline V CDR1 and CDR2: SGDLS, YYNGEE. In nucleotides, the CDR3 is TGTGCCAGCATCCGACTATCCACAGATACGCAGTATTTT. It encodes CASIRLSTDTQYF.

This clone was picked up one time. This chain's CDR3 is CASSQEGGSGNTIYF. The CDR3 DNA is TGTGCCAGCAGCCAAGAGGGGGGGTCTGGAAACACCATATATTTT. V is TRBV4-2 and J is TRBJ1-3, with D maybe TRBD1 (5 bases). The CDR3 runs 15 residues. V gave up 0 bases and J gave up 1 base, with 7 bases separating them. Germline-derived CDR1 and CDR2 are LGHNA and YNFKEQ.